This T cell receptor (beta chain) was retrieved from a study of PD-1 blockade in classical Hodgkin lymphoma. Whole-study results and caveats: When nivolumab was started under 1 year after ASCT, patients were excluded. Newly diagnosed patients were reported to start with lower TCR diversity than healthy donors. It was among complete responders that baseline diversity resembled that of newly diagnosed patients. There remain no defined causes for the repertoire differences, which possibly reflect disease activity or prior therapy.

Each patient experienced a relapse that followed autologous stem cell transplantation, and brentuximab vedotin exposure varied. This CDR3 contains 15 residues. Germline V gene data show CDR1 as SGHRS and CDR2 as YFSETQ. Deletions cut 0 bases from V and 2 bases from J, with 10 bases between. In the case of this clone: The antigen is undetermined.

Generated by immunoSEQ multiplex PCR, the TCRdb table keeps only in-frame clones and is missing some. The repertoire has tens of thousands of clones, about 90% of them found once; the top ten carry 8% to 10%. The sample was peripheral blood mononuclear cells (PBMCs), taken at baseline. V and J are TRBV5-1 and TRBJ2-3; D is perhaps TRBD1 (6 bases). The TCR originated in a human donor with classical Hodgkin lymphoma. The CDR3 nucleotides read TGCGCCAGCAGCTTGGAGAGGGGGTCCACAGATACGCAGTATTTT. Residues: CASSLERGSTDTQYF.